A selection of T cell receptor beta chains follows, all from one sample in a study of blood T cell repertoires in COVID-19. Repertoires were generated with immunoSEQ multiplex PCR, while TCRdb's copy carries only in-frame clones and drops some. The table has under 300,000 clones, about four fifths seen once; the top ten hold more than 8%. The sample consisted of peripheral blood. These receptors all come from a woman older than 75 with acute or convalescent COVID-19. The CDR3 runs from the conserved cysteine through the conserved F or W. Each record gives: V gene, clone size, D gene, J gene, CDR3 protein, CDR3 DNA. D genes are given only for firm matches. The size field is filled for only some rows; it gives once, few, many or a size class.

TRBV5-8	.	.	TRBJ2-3	CASSLDQSTDTQYF	TGTGCCAGCAGCTTGGACCAGAGCACAGATACGCAGTATTTT
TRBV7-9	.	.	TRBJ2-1	CASNLQNELGEQFF	TGTGCCAGCAACCTCCAAAACGAACTCGGTGAGCAGTTCTTC
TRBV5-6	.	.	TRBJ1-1	CASSYFRGSGGNTEAFF	TGTGCCAGCAGCTACTTTAGGGGGTCCGGAGGGAACACTGAAGCTTTCTTT
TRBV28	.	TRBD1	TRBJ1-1	CASSLVTGTNTEAFF	TGTGCCAGCAGTTTAGTGACAGGGACGAACACTGAAGCTTTCTTT
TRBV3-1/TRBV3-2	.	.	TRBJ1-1	CASSPFEGRTEAFF	TGTGCCAGCAGTCCCTTTGAGGGAAGAACTGAAGCTTTCTTT
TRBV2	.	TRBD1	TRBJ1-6	CASQGQGAGNSPLHF	TGTGCCAGCCAGGGACAGGGGGCAGGGAATTCACCCCTCCACTTT
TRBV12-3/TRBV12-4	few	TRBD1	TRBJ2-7	CASRRDSGEQYF	TGTGCCAGCAGAAGGGACAGCGGCGAGCAGTACTTC
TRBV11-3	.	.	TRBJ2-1	CASSLDRQYNEQFF	TGTGCCAGCAGCTTAGATCGACAGTACAATGAGCAGTTCTTC
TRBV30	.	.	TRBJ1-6	CAWREQGSSYNSPLHF	TGTGCCTGGAGAGAACAGGGTAGCTCCTATAATTCACCCCTCCACTTT
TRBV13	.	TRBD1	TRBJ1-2	CASSLQVTGAIVRSYGYTF	TGTGCCAGCAGCCTCCAGGTGACAGGGGCGATAGTCAGAAGCTATGGCTACACCTTC
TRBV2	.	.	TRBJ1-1	CASRTRGRGDTEAFF	TGTGCCAGCAGGACCCGGGGGAGGGGGGACACTGAAGCTTTCTTT